The sample holds a few counts of the clone carrying this T cell receptor (beta chain). This specimen comes from a study of metastatic and nonmetastatic thyroid tumors. This CDR3 has 16 residues. Deletions cut 8 bases from V and 2 bases from J, with 18 bases between. MiXCR reprocessed the PCR reads for TCRdb. This sample yields about 7,100 clones, of which 25% to 35% are seen a single time; approximately 25% belongs to the top ten. None of the patients had undergone any treatment ahead of thyroid surgery. What was sequenced was adjacent normal tissue. The chain is built from TRBV12-3 or TRBV12-4 and TRBJ2-2; the D is unclear. The receptor's source is a male donor with papillary thyroid cancer or a benign thyroid nodule (not recorded which). Some clones in this sample may be carry-over from other donors' samples. The DNA of the CDR3 is TGTGCCAGCTTTAAAGCGAGTACTGCCAACACCGGGGAGCTGTTTTTT. Translation: CASFKASTANTGELFF.